The text below deals with one T cell receptor beta chain. Sequencing relied on a cDNA template that was reverse transcribed from extracted RNA. The assay was immunoSEQ multiplex PCR, and TCRdb's table has in-frame clones only and misses some. The sample shows under 200,000 clones, roughly 60% of them seen only once. The sample belongs to a study of CD8+ T cells in alopecia areata. Treatment: oral pan-JAK inhibitor, 5-10 mg twice daily. V was shortened by 0 bases and J by 2 bases, with 14 bases between the two germline ends. The germline V gene encodes CDR1 LGHNA and CDR2 YNFKEQ. CDR3 length: 16 amino acids.

This clonotype was obtained from a human donor with alopecia areata. The genes are TRBV4-2 and TRBJ2-7; perhaps TRBD2 as D (6 bases). Sequenced material: CD4+ T cells sorted from blood, taken at week 24, from a patient treated with tofacitinib. The CDR3 bases are TGTGCCAGCAGCCAAGAAACCGGGACGGGGGCCTACGAGCAGTACTTC. The encoded protein is CASSQETGTGAYEQYF.